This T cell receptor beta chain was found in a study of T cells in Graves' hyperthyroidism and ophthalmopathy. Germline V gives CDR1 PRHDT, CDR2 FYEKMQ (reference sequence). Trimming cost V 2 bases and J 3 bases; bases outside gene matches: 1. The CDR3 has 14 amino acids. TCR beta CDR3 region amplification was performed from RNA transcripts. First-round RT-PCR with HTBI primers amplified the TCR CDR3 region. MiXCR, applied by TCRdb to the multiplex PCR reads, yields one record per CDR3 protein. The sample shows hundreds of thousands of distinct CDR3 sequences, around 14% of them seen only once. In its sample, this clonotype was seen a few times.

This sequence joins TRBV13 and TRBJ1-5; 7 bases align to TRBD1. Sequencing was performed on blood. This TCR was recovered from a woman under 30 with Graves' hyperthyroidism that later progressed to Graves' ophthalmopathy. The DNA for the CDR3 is TGTGCCAGCAGCTTAAAGGGGGCCAATCAGCCCCAGCATTTT. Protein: CASSLKGANQPQHF.